The 29 T cell receptor beta chains below all came from one sample that was sequenced in a study of type 1 regulatory T cells. Their antigens are not known. TCRdb recomputed calls from the reads with MiXCR, one row per CDR3 protein. The sample has roughly 21,000 distinct CDR3 sequences, about half seen once; the top ten hold around 4.9%. The sequenced sample was cultured T cells, either the whole culture or a sorted T cell fraction (not recorded which). These receptors were obtained from a human donor in good health.

The chain recombines TRBV5-5 with TRBJ1-6; the match to TRBD1 covers 8 bases. The V gene's germline CDR1 is SGHKS and CDR2 YYEKEE (reference sequence). V shed 1 base and J 6 bases; nucleotides not matched to a gene: 6. The CDR3 has 16 residues. The CDR3 DNA reads as TGTGCCAGCAGCTTGCAGGGGGCGCTGACTAATTCACCCCTCCACTTT. Translation gives CASSLQGALTNSPLHF.

For the CDR3, the DNA is TGTGCCAGCAGCTGGGGACAGGGGGCACAAACTAATTCACCCCTCCACTTT. Translating it yields CASSWGQGAQTNSPLHF. The chain has TRBV5-4 and TRBJ1-6; 12 bases are shared with TRBD1. Germline V CDR1 and CDR2: SGHNT, YYREEE (reference sequence). The CDR3 totals 17 residues. J gave up 6 bases and V 3 bases, and 7 bases lay outside the gene matches.

This clonotype was detected ten times or more. The chain couples TRBV12-3 or TRBV12-4 to TRBJ2-1, with D unresolved. The length of the CDR3 is 13 residues. The ends were cut back, 5 bases at V and 9 bases at J, with 14 bases in the middle. This chain's CDR3 is CASSERRNGEQFF. The CDR3 coding sequence is TGTGCCAGCAGTGAGCGTCGAAACGGTGAGCAGTTCTTC.

V usage is TRBV12-3 or TRBV12-4 and J usage is TRBJ1-2; 9 nucleotides line up with TRBD1. Trimming removed 5 bases from V and 4 bases from J; junction bases left unmatched: 8. This CDR3 is 15 amino acids long. The CDR3 reads CASSPDGTGPYGYTF. In nucleotides, the CDR3 is TGTGCCAGCAGTCCAGACGGGACAGGGCCCTATGGCTACACCTTC.

The chain couples TRBV6-6 to TRBJ2-1; tentatively, D is TRBD2 (6 bases). This CDR3 is 13 amino acids long. V shed 2 bases and J shed 10 bases, with 12 bases lying between them. The germline V gene has CDR1 MNHNY and CDR2 SVGAGI (reference sequence). Here the CDR3 DNA reads TGTGCCAGCAGTTACGTACAAGCGGGCGAGCAGTTCTTC. Encoded protein: CASSYVQAGEQFF.

About this clonotype: Since a much larger clone is just one base distant, this may be a read error. The rearrangement joins TRBV29-1 to TRBJ1-1; no firm D call. CDR1 and CDR2 from the germline V gene are SQVTM and ANQGSEA. CDR3 length: 12 amino acids. V dropped 8 bases and J dropped 0 bases, with 10 bases sitting between them. CDR3 in amino acids: CSIGTLNTEAFF. The CDR3 DNA follows: TGCAGCATTGGCACTCTGAACACTGAAGCTTTCTTT.

The J gene is TRBJ1-2, the V gene TRBV6-6; a weak D match, TRBD1 (5 bases). The germline CDR1 and CDR2 sequences are MNHNY and SVGAGI (reference sequence). The CDR3 consists of 13 residues. Deletions cut 5 bases from V and 4 bases from J, with 11 bases between. CDR3 DNA: TGTGCCAGCAGTCAGGGCGGGATCTATGGCTACACCTTC. Protein product: CASSQGGIYGYTF.

This rearrangement joins TRBV27 to TRBJ1-1; D uncertain. Germline CDR1 and CDR2: MNHEY and SMNVEV (reference sequence). V shed 1 base and J shed 2 bases, with 14 bases lying between them. The CDR3 covers 16 residues. In DNA, the CDR3 is TGTGCCAGCAGTTTATTAGGGAAAGGGAAAAACACTGAAGCTTTCTTT. This encodes CASSLLGKGKNTEAFF.

This chain connects TRBV2 to TRBJ2-5, with D unresolved. CDR1 is SNHLY, CDR2 FYNNEI, per germline. Trimming left V 5 bases short and J 9 bases short, with 13 bases between. CDR3 length: 12 residues. The CDR3, as DNA: TGTGCCAGCAGTTTAGGGTGGCAGGCCCAGTACTTC. It yields the protein CASSLGWQAQYF.

In nucleotides, the CDR3 is TGTGCCTGGAGCGCCTCAGCGGGGGGGCTCGGTACCGAGCAGTTCTTC. It is translated as CAWSASAGGLGTEQFF. The chain recombines TRBV30 with TRBJ2-1; 10 nucleotides align to TRBD2. V was pared by 3 bases and J by 10 bases, with 15 bases of the junction left unmatched. CDR1 is GTSNPN and CDR2 is SVGIG in the germline V gene (reference sequence). The length of the CDR3 is 16 residues.

V and J are TRBV5-1 and TRBJ1-2, with TRBD1 matching over 10 bases. The CDR3 loop spans 17 amino acids. Germline CDR1 SGHRS, CDR2 YFSETQ. V shed 4 bases and J 1 base; nucleotides not matched to a gene: 10. The CDR3 loop is CASSLSPGTGVNYGYTF. CDR3 DNA: TGCGCCAGCAGCCTTTCCCCCGGGACAGGGGTTAACTATGGCTACACCTTC.

This clonotype has only a few counts. The J gene is TRBJ1-3, the V gene TRBV6-5, with D unclear. With 9 bases removed from V and 2 bases from J, the gap between germline ends came to 11 bases. The CDR3 loop spans 13 amino acids. From germline, CDR1 is MNHEY and CDR2 SVGAGI. The CDR3 DNA reads as TGTGCCAGTCACTGGGTCGCTGGAAACACCATATATTTT. Translation gives CASHWVAGNTIYF.

The CDR3 DNA sequence: TGTGCCACCAGTGATCTCGACCTGAGCTCCTACAATGAGCAGTTCTTC. It codes for CATSDLDLSSYNEQFF. The chain uses TRBV24-1 and TRBJ2-1; D ambiguous. Germline V lookup: CDR1 KGHDR, CDR2 SFDVKD. This CDR3 comprises 16 residues. V lost 3 bases and J 0 bases, leaving 11 bases between the germline ends.

The chain links TRBV10-3 to TRBJ1-3, with D possibly matching TRBD1 (5 bases). Germline lookup yields CDR1 ENHRY and CDR2 SYGVKD. Trimming took 6 bases from V and 4 from J, leaving 13 bases between them. The CDR3 totals 14 residues. The CDR3 spells CAISAMRGGNTIYF. CDR3 DNA sequence: TGTGCCATCAGCGCCATGAGGGGAGGAAACACCATATATTTT.

This clonotype came up a few times. V gene TRBV18 combines with J gene TRBJ1-2; no clear D gene. Trimming shortened V by 0 bases and J by 0 bases, and 8 bases separated the two germline ends. This CDR3 is built from 15 residues. Germline V gives CDR1 KGHSH, CDR2 LQKENI. CDR3 protein: CASSPPSEPNYGYTF. The CDR3 DNA reads TGTGCCAGCTCACCACCGTCAGAACCTAACTATGGCTACACCTTC.

CDR3: CASSFSLLQETQYF. The CDR3 DNA follows: TGCGCCAGCAGCTTTAGCCTCTTACAAGAGACCCAGTACTTC. V gene TRBV5-1 combines with J gene TRBJ2-5, with D unclear. V lost 2 bases and J lost 2, with 10 bases in between. The CDR3 runs to 14 residues. Germline CDR1 reads SGHRS; CDR2 reads YFSETQ.

This clonotype was detected only a few times. The chain has TRBV7-9 and TRBJ1-1, with TRBD1 as a possible D gene (6 bases). Germline V lookup: CDR1 SEHNR, CDR2 FQNEAQ (reference sequence). Trimming took 5 bases from V and 0 from J, leaving 13 bases between them. This CDR3 is 15 amino acids long. CDR3 loop: CASSLLRTVNTEAFF. As DNA, the CDR3 is TGTGCCAGCAGCCTGTTAAGGACAGTGAACACTGAAGCTTTCTTT.

This clonotype was seen just once. This sequence joins TRBV12-3 or TRBV12-4 and TRBJ1-4; D gene ambiguous. Trimming stripped 4 bases from V and 9 bases from J, with 9 bases between. The CDR3 spans 12 residues. The CDR3 region has the DNA TGTGCCAGCAGTTCAGATGACCAAAAACTGTTTTTT. It specifies CASSSDDQKLFF.

This clonotype was counted only a few times. V is TRBV12-3 or TRBV12-4 and J is TRBJ1-5; possible D gene TRBD1, 6 bases. The V and J ends lost 7 bases and 6 bases respectively, with 13 bases between them. This CDR3 has 13 amino acids. The CDR3 is CASTPGGGQPQHF. The CDR3 DNA is TGTGCCAGCACCCCAGGAGGGGGTCAGCCCCAGCATTTT.

The rearrangement links TRBV12-3 or TRBV12-4 to TRBJ1-3; no definite D call. Trimming stripped 6 bases from V and 5 bases from J, with 17 bases between. This CDR3 is built from 15 residues. CDR3 nucleotide sequence: TGTGCCAGCAGGTTTGGGCTCCGCACGCGAAACACCATATATTTT. Its translation is CASRFGLRTRNTIYF.

V usage is TRBV5-1 and J usage is TRBJ2-1; no firm D call. Germline CDR1 and CDR2: SGHRS and YFSETQ. The V gene lost 0 bases and the J gene lost 4 bases, with 14 bases spanning the gap. The CDR3 length is 16 residues. CDR3 sequence (DNA): TGCGCCAGCAGCTTGGTATCGAACACCTTATACAATGAGCAGTTCTTC. This translates into CASSLVSNTLYNEQFF.

The chain couples TRBV7-9 to TRBJ2-1; a possible D gene is TRBD1 (5 bases). CDR1 is SEHNR, CDR2 FQNEAQ, per germline (reference sequence). V lost 5 bases and J lost 8, with 19 bases in between. CDR3 length equals 15 residues. The CDR3 DNA reads TGTGCCAGCAGCATAAAGGGCAGGGAAATTGATGAGCAGTTCTTC. It codes for CASSIKGREIDEQFF. Full variable domain (missing parts from reference TRBV7-9 and TRBJ2-1): DTGVSQNPRHKITKRGQNVTFRCDPISEHNRLYWYRQTLGQGPEFLTYFQNEAQLEKSRLLSDRFSAERPKGSFSTLEIQRTEQGDSAMYLCASSIKGREIDEQFFGPGTRLTVL.

This rearrangement joins TRBV6-6 to TRBJ1-1; 8 bases align to TRBD1. Germline V CDR1 and CDR2: MNHNY, SVGAGI (reference sequence). CDR3 length: 14 residues. The junction had 8 bases not matched to a gene; V was cut back by 7 bases and J by 4 bases. This chain's CDR3 is CASNRQGKTTEAFF. CDR3 bases: TGTGCCAGCAATAGACAGGGGAAGACCACTGAAGCTTTCTTT.

CDR3 nucleotides: TGCGCCAGCAGCCAAATGACAGGGGGCGGCTACGAGCAGTACTTC. Translated, it gives CASSQMTGGGYEQYF. The chain joins TRBV4-1 to TRBJ2-7; TRBD1 matches 10 bases. The CDR3 covers 15 residues. V gave up 2 bases and J gave up 3 bases; unmatched junction bases: 4. The V gene's germline CDR1 is MGHRA and CDR2 YSYEKL.

The V call is TRBV6-5, the J call TRBJ2-1; 8 nucleotides align to TRBD2. The CDR3 sequence is 16 residues long. Germline V gene data show CDR1 as MNHEY and CDR2 as SVGAGI. Losses at the gene ends were 8 bases for V and 2 bases for J; bases not matched to a gene: 11. The DNA for the CDR3 is TGTGCCAGCTTGATCCGAGCGGGGGCCCCCTACAATGAGCAGTTCTTC. Translated: CASLIRAGAPYNEQFF.

This chain connects TRBV20-1 to TRBJ2-7; D gene unclear. Germline V gene lookup returns CDR1 DFQATT and CDR2 SNEGSKA (reference sequence). The CDR3 is made up of 13 amino acids. The ends were cut back, 6 bases at V and 1 base at J, with 13 bases in the middle. The CDR3 loop is CSAQGRVSYEQYF. The CDR3 DNA reads TGCAGTGCCCAAGGTAGGGTTTCCTACGAGCAGTACTTC.

This chain uses TRBV5-4 with TRBJ2-5; 10 bases are a match to TRBD2. After removal of 1 base from V and 13 bases from J, the junction contained 10 bases not matched to a gene. Germline-derived CDR1 and CDR2 are SGHNT and YYREEE (reference sequence). This CDR3 spans 14 amino acids. The DNA of the CDR3 is TGTGCCAGCAGCTTGAGTCTAGCGGGGGCTCCGCGGTACTTC. Translating it yields CASSLSLAGAPRYF.

The chain joins TRBV19 to TRBJ2-1, with a possible D match to TRBD1 (6 bases). The germline gives CDR1 LNHDA, CDR2 SQIVND (reference sequence). The CDR3 spans 15 residues. V lost 7 bases to trimming and J lost 2 bases, with 15 bases between them. The CDR3 loop reads CASNPQGLPYNEQFF. CDR3 in DNA: TGTGCCAGTAACCCCCAGGGGTTACCCTACAATGAGCAGTTCTTC.

This clonotype was detected only once. This likely comes from a read error, as the CDR3 has no conserved phenylalanine or tryptophan at its end. The J gene is TRBJ2-5, the V gene TRBV20-1; no firm D call. V was pared by 2 bases and J by 2 bases, with 9 bases between. The CDR3 runs 13 residues. The germline CDR1 and CDR2 sequences are DFQATT and SNEGSKA (reference sequence). The CDR3 nucleotides are TGCAGTGCTAGAACCCCTCAACAAGAGACCCAGTACATC. The encoded protein is CSARTPQQETQYI.